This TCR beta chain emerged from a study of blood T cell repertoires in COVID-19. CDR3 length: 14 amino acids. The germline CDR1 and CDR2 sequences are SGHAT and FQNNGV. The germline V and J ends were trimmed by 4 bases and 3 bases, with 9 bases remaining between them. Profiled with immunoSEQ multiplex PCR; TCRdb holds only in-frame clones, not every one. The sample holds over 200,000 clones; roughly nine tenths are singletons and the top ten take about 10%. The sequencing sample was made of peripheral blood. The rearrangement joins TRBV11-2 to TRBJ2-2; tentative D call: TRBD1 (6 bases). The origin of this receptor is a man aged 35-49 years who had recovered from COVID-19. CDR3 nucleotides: TGTGCCAGCAGCTACAGGGTTTACACCGGGGAGCTGTTTTTT. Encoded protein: CASSYRVYTGELFF.